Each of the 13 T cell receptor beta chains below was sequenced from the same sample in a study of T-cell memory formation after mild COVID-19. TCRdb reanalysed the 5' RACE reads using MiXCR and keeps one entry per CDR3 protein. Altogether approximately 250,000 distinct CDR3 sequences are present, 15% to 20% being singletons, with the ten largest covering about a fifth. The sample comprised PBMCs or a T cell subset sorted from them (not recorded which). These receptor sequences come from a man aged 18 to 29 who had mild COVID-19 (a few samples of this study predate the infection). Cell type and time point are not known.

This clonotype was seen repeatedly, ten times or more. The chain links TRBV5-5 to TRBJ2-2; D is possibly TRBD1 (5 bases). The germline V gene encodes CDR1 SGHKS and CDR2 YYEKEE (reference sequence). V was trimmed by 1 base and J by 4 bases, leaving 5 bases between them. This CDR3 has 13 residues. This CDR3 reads CASSLQGTGELFF. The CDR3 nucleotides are TGTGCCAGCAGCTTGCAGGGCACCGGGGAGCTGTTTTTT. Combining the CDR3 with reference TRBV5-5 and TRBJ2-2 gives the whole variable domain DAGVTQSPTHLIKTRGQQVTLRCSPISGHKSVSWYQQVLGQGPQFIFQYYEKEERGRGNFPDRFSARQFPNYSSELNVNALLLGDSALYLCASSLQGTGELFFGEGSRLTVL.

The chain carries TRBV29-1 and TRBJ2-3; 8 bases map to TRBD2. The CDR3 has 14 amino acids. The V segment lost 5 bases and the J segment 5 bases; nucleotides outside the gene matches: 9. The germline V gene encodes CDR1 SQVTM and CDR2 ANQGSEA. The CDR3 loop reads CSVRFGGARDTQYF. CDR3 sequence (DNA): TGCAGCGTTAGATTCGGGGGGGCCCGAGATACGCAGTATTTT.

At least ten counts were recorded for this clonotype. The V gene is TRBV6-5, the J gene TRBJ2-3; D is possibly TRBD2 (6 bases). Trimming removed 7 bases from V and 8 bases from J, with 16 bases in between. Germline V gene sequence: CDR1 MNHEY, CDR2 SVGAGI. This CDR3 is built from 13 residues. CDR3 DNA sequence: TGTGCCAGCATTTCCATGGGAGGTGGTACGCAGTATTTT. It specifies CASISMGGGTQYF.

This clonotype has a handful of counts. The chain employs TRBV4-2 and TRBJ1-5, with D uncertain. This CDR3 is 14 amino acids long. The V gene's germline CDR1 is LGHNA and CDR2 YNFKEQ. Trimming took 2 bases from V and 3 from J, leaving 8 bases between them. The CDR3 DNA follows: TGTGCCAGCAGCCAAAACAGAGACAATCAGCCCCAGCATTTT. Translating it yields CASSQNRDNQPQHF.

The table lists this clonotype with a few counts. The CDR3 DNA sequence: TGTGCCAGCAGTTTACGCAGCCTGGAGACCCAGTACTTC. Its protein is CASSLRSLETQYF. The chain employs TRBV12-3 or TRBV12-4 and TRBJ2-5; D not certain. Trimming pared 2 bases from V and 5 bases from J, leaving 9 bases between. The CDR3 sequence is 13 residues long.

The CDR3 spells CASSLGFGLYGYTF. Here the CDR3 DNA reads TGCGCCAGCAGCTTGGGATTCGGCCTCTATGGCTACACCTTC. The chain uses TRBV5-1 and TRBJ1-2; D gene uncertain. V was pared by 0 bases and J by 4 bases, with 10 bases between. CDR1 and CDR2 (germline): SGHRS, YFSETQ. The CDR3 is 14 amino acids.

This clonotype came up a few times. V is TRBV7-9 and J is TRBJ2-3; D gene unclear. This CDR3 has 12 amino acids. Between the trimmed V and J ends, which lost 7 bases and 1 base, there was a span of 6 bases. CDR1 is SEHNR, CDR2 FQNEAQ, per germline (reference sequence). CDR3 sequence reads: CASKAGTDTQYF. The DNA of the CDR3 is TGTGCCAGCAAGGCGGGCACAGATACGCAGTATTTT.

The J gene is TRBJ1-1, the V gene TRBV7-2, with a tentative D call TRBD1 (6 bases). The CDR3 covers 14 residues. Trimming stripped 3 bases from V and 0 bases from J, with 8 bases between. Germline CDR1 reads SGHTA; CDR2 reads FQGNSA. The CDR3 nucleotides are TGTGCCAGCAGCTTGAGGACAGTGAACACTGAAGCTTTCTTT. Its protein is CASSLRTVNTEAFF.

CDR3 amino acids: CASSPGPIRDYEQYF. The CDR3, as DNA: TGTGCCAGCTCACCGGGACCAATTAGGGACTACGAGCAGTACTTC. The rearrangement joins TRBV18 to TRBJ2-7; either TRBD1 or TRBD2 may supply D (5 bases each). Germline V gives CDR1 KGHSH, CDR2 LQKENI. The V end lost 3 bases, the J end lost 3 bases, and 15 bases lay between the germline ends. The CDR3 contains 15 residues.

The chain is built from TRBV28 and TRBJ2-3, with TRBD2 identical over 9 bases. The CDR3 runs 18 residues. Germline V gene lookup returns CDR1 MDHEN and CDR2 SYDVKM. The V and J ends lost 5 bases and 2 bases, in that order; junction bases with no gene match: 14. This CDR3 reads CASSHALSGGLVTDTQYF. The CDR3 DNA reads TGTGCCAGCAGTCACGCACTTAGCGGGGGACTAGTCACAGATACGCAGTATTTT.

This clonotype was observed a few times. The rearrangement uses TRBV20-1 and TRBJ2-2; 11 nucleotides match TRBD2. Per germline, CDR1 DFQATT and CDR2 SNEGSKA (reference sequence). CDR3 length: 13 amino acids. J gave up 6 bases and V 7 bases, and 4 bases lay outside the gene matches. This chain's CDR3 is CSVASGGPGELFF. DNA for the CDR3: TGCAGTGTTGCTAGCGGGGGGCCCGGGGAGCTGTTTTTT.

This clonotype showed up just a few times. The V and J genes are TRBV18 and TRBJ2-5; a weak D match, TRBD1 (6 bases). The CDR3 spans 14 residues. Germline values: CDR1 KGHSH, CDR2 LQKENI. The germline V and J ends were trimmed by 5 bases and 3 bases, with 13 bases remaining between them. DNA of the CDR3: TGTGCCAGCTCAGAAACGGGACACAAAGAGACCCAGTACTTC. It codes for CASSETGHKETQYF.

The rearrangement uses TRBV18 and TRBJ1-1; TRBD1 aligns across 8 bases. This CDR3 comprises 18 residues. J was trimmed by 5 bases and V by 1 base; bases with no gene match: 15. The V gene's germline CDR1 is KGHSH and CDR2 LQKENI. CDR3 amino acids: CASSPLGQGALRGTEAFF. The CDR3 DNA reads TGTGCCAGCTCACCACTAGGACAGGGCGCCCTTAGGGGTACTGAAGCTTTCTTT.